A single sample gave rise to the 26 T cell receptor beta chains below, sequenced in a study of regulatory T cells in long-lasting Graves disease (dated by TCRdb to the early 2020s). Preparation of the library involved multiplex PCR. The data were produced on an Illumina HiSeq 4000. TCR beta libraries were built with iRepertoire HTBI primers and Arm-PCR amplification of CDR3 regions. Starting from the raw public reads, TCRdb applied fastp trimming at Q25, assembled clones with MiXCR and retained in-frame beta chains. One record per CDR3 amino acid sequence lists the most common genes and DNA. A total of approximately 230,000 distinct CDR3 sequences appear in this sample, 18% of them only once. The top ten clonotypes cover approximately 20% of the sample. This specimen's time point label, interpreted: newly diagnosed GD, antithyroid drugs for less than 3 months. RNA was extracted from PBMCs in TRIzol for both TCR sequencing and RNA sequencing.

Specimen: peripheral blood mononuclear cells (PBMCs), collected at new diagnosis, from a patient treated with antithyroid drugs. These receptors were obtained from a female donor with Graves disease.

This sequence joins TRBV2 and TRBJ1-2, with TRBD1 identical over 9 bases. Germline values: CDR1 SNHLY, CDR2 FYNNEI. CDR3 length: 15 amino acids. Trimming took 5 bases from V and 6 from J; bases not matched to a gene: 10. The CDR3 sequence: CASSPTTGGADGYTF. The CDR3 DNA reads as TGTGCCAGCAGTCCCACCACAGGGGGCGCCGATGGCTACACCTTC.

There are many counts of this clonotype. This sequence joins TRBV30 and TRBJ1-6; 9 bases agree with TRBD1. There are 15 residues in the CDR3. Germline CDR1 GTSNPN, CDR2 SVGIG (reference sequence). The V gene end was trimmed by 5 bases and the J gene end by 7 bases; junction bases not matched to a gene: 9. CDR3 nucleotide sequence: TGTGCCTGGGCGGAAACGACAGGGGGAAATTCACCCCTCCACTTT. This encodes CAWAETTGGNSPLHF.

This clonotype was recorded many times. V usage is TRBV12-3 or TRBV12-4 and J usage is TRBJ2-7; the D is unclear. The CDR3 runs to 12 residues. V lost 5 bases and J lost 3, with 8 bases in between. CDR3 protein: CASSPNFYEQYF. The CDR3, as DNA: TGTGCCAGCAGTCCAAACTTCTACGAGCAGTACTTC.

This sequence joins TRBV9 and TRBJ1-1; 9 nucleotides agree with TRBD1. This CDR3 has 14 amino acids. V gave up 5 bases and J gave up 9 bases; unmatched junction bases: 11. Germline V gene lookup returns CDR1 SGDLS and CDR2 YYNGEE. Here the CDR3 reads CASSDRTGVFKAFF. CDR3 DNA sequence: TGTGCCAGCAGTGATAGGACAGGGGTTTTTAAAGCTTTCTTT.

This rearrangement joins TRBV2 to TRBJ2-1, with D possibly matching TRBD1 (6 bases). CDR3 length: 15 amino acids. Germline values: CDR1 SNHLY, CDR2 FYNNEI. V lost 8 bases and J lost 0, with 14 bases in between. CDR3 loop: CASCEGHSSYNEQFF. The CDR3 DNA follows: TGTGCCAGCTGCGAGGGACATAGCTCCTACAATGAGCAGTTCTTC.

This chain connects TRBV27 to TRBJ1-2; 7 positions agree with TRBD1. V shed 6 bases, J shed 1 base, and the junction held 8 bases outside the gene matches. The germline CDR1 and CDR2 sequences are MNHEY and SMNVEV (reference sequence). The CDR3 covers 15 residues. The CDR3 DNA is TGTGCCAGCAGCCGAGACAGGGCGGGTAACTATGGCTACACCTTC. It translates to CASSRDRAGNYGYTF.

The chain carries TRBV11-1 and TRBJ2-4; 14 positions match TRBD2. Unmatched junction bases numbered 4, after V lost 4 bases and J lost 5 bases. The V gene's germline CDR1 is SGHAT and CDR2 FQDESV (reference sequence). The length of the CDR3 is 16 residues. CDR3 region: CASSSRLAGGENIQYF. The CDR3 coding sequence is TGTGCCAGCAGCTCACGACTAGCGGGAGGGGAAAACATTCAGTACTTC.

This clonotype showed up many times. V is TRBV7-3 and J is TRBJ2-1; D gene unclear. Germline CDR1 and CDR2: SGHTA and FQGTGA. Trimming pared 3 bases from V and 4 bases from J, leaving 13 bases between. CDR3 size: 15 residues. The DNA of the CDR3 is TGTGCCAGCAGCTTGTCCGGGCAGCCTTACAATGAGCAGTTCTTC. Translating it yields CASSLSGQPYNEQFF.

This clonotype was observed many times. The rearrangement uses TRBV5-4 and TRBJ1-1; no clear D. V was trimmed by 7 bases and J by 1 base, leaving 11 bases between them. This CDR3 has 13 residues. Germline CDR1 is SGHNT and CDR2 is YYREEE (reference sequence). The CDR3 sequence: CASGSSANTEAFF. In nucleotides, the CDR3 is TGTGCCAGCGGATCGTCGGCGAACACTGAAGCTTTCTTT.

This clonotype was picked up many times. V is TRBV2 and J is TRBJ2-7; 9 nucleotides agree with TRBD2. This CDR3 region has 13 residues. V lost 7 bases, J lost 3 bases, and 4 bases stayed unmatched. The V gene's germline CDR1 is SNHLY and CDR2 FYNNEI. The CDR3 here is CASKKAGGYEQYF. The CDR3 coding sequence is TGTGCCAGCAAGAAAGCGGGAGGCTACGAGCAGTACTTC.

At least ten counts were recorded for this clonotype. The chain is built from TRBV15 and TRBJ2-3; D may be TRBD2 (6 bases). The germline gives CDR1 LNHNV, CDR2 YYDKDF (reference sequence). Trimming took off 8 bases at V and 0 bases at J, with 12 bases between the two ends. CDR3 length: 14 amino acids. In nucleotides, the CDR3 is TGTGCCACCTCTCCCAGCGGGAGCACAGATACGCAGTATTTT. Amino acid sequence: CATSPSGSTDTQYF.

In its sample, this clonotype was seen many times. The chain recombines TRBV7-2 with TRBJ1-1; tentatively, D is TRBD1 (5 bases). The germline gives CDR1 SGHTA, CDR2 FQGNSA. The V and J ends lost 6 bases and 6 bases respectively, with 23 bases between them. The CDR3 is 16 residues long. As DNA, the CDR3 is TGTGCCAGCAGGACCTCCGGGACGACGATGTGGGCTGAAGCTTTCTTT. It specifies CASRTSGTTMWAEAFF.

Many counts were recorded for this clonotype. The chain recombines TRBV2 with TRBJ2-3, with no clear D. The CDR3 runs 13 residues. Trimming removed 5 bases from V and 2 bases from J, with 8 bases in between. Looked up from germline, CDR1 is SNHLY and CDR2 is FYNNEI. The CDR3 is CASSPLDTDTQYF. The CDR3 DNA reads TGTGCCAGCAGTCCCCTTGACACAGATACGCAGTATTTT.

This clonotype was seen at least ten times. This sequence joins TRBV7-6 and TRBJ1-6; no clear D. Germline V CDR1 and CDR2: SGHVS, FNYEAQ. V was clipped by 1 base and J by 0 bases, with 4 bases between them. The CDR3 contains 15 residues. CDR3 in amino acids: CASSLGGSYNSPLHF. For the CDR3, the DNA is TGTGCCAGCAGCTTAGGCGGCTCCTATAATTCACCCCTCCACTTT.

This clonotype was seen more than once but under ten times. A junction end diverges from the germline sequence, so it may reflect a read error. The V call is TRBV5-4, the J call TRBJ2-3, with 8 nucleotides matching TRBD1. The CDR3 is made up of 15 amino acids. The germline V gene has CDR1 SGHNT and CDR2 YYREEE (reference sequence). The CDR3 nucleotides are TGTGCCAGCAGCGGCCGGGACAGGACCACAGATACGCGGTATTTT. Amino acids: CASSGRDRTTDTRYF.

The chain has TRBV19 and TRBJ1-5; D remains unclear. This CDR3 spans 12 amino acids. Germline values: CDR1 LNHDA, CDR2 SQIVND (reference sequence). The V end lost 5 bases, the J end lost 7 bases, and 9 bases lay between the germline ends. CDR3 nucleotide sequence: TGTGCCAGTAGTTTACTCGGCCAGCCCCAGCATTTT. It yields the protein CASSLLGQPQHF.

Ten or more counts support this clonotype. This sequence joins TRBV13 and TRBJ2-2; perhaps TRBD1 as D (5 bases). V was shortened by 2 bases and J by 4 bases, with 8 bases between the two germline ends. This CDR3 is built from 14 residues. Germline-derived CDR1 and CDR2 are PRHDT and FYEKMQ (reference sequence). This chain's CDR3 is CASSLTGLTGELFF. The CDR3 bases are TGTGCCAGCAGCTTAACAGGCCTCACCGGGGAGCTGTTTTTT.

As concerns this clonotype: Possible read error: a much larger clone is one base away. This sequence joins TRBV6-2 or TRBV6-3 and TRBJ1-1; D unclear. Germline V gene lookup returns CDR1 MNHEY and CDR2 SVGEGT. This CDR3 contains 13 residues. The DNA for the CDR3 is TGTGCCAGCAGTAGAAATTACGGCACTGAAGCTCTCTTT. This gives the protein CASSRNYGTEALF.

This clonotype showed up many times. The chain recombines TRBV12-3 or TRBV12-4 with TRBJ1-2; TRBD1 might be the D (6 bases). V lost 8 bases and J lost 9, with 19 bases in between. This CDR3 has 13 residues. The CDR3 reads CASRRDTVNRYTF. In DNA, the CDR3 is TGTGCCAGCCGCCGGGACACGGTTAACCGCTACACCTTC.

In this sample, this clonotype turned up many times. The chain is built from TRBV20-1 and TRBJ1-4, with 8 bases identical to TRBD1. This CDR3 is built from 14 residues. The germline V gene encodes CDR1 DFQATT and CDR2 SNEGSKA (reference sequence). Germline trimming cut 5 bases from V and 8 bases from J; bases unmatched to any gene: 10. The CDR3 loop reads CSAPLQGGREKLFF. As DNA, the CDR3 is TGCAGTGCTCCCCTACAGGGGGGACGCGAAAAACTGTTTTTT.

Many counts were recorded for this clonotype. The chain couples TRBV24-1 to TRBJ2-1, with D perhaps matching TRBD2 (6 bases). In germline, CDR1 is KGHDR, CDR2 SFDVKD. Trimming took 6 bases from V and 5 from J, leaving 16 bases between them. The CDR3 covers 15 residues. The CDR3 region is CATSSHSGADNEQFF. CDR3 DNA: TGTGCCACCAGTTCCCATAGCGGAGCAGACAATGAGCAGTTCTTC.

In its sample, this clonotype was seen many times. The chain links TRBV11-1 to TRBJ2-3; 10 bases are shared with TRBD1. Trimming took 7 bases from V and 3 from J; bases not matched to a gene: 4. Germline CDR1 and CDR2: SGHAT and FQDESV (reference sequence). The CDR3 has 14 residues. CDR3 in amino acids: CASTQGQGTDTQYF. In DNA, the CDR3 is TGTGCCAGCACCCAGGGACAGGGGACAGATACGCAGTATTTT.

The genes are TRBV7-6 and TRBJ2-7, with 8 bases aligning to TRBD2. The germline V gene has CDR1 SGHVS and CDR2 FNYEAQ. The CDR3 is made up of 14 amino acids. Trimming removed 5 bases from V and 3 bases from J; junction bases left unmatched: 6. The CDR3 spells CASSLSGMNYEQYF. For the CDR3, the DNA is TGTGCCAGCAGCCTTAGCGGGATGAACTACGAGCAGTACTTC.

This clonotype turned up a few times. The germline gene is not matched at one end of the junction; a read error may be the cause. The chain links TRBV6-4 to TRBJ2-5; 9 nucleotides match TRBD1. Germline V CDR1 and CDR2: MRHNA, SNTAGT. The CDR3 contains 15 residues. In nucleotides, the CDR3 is TGTGCCAGCAGTCCAACAGGGGGCCGCGAAGAGGCCCAGTACTTC. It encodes CASSPTGGREEAQYF.

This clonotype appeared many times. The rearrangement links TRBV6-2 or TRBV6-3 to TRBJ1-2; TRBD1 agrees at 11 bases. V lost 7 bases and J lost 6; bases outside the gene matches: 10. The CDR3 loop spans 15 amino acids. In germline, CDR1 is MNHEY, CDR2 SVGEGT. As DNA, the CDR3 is TGTGCCAGCATGGACAGGGGGCGCTTAGGTAATGGCTACACCTTC. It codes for CASMDRGRLGNGYTF.

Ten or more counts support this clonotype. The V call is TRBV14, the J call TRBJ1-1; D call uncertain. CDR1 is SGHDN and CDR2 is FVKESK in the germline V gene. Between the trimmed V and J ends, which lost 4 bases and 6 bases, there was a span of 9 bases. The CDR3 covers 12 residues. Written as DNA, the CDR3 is TGTGCCAGCAGCCCTGGACGATCTGAAGCTTTCTTT. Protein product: CASSPGRSEAFF.